This TCR beta chain was recovered during a study of post-analysis software for immune sequencing data (dated by TCRdb to the mid-2010s). About the study as a whole: The recorded disease courses included relapsing-remitting, secondary progressive and progressive-relapsing multiple sclerosis, and some patients had no subtype annotation. The patient repertoires were compared against around 11 previously published healthy control repertoires obtained from donors aged about 6 to 26 years. A subset of samples was prepared in parallel using single-end sample barcoding, then pooled and co-amplified after Illumina adapter ligation.

To demonstrate the VDJtools post-analysis software, TCR beta repertoires were profiled from the peripheral blood of more than ten young patients with multiple sclerosis. Multiple sclerosis patients were children and adolescents aged roughly 6 to 17 years. Libraries were constructed by PCR. The data were produced on an Illumina HiSeq 2500. To reduce PCR and sequencing biases, unique molecular identifiers were built into the TCR beta cDNA libraries. Some 500,000 cDNA molecules were obtained for every 1 to 10 million input T cells, so each molecule roughly corresponded to one T cell. The patient libraries were prepared and sequenced with the same protocol used for the earlier healthy control dataset. Samples belonging to the same batch were prepared together, multiplexed and sequenced on a shared HiSeq lane. In the paper's pipeline: Raw barcoded reads were processed with MIGEC, discarding single-read molecular identifier groups before consensus assembly and CDR3 extraction. VDJtools was used for post-analysis of the clonotype tables, and diversity was normalized by down-sampling every dataset to the size of the smallest sample. To correct batch-related cross-sample contamination, repertoire overlap clustering matched CDR3 amino acid sequences but not nucleotide sequences. Using fastp at Q25 and MiXCR, TCRdb reprocessed the public reads and kept productive beta chains. Rows merge per CDR3 protein into single entries with the most common DNA and genes. For this entry, the V and J calls and clone size follow TCRdb and not the study's own pipeline. The table for this sample lists approximately 730,000 distinct CDR3 sequences; approximately 44% of them were counted only once. Approximately 5% of the sample goes to the ten largest clones.

This clonotype has a handful of counts. The specificity of this receptor is unknown. Base qualities were left out, and no much larger clone turns up one base away. Paper-wide results and their limitations: Patients showed significantly higher frequencies than controls for a handful of TRBV segments, among them TRBV5-6, TRBV5-1 and TRBV20-1. The multiple sclerosis patient group was slightly younger than the control group. Strong co-clustering of samples prepared in the same batch was shown by direct clustering with F measure, prompting a batch-effect correction. Normalized Chao1 diversity was significantly lower in multiple sclerosis patients than controls, suggesting substantial peripheral T-cell clonal expansion.

As encoded in the germline V gene (reference sequence), CDR1 is SGHAT while CDR2 is FQDESV. Measured from the cysteine to the phenylalanine, the CDR3 is 13 residues long. Kept here is only the CDR3 DNA, which spans 39 bases and is read in frame from base 1. Sequenced: blood. The source of this sequence is a girl between 10 and 17 years old with multiple sclerosis. The chain joins TRBV11-1 to TRBJ2-4, with no D gene named confidently. The J call may be in error: the DNA end matches TRBJ2-7 better. Read as DNA, the sequence is TGTGCCAGCAGCACCCGAGATCTGGGCGAGCAGTACTTC. Its coded protein is CASSTRDLGEQYF.